A single sample is the source of the 23 T cell receptor beta chains below, sequenced in a study of T cell changes during pregnancy in multiple sclerosis. Libraries were prepared by immunoSEQ multiplex PCR; TCRdb keeps only in-frame clonotypes and omits some of them. The repertoire holds around 100,000 clones, with 90% to 95% as singletons. Sample: peripheral blood, taken before pregnancy. All receptors derive from a female donor with multiple sclerosis, enrolled in a pregnancy study.

This clone showed up just once. This chain links TRBV25-1 with TRBJ2-7; perhaps TRBD1 as D (6 bases). Trimming took 1 base from V and 1 from J, leaving 11 bases between them. Germline assignment: CDR1 MGHDK and CDR2 SYGVNS. The CDR3 is 15 residues long. The CDR3 reads CASSESQGKSYEQYF. CDR3 DNA sequence: TGTGCCAGCAGTGAATCCCAGGGGAAGTCCTACGAGCAGTACTTC.

This sequence joins TRBV28 and TRBJ1-4; D not certain. The CDR3 runs to 13 residues. CDR1 and CDR2 (germline): MDHEN, SYDVKM. Trimming took 3 bases from V and 5 from J, leaving 7 bases between them. CDR3 sequence: CASSFWENEKLFF. In nucleotides, the CDR3 is TGTGCCAGCAGTTTCTGGGAGAATGAAAAACTGTTTTTT. Full variable domain (rest looked up from reference TRBV28 and TRBJ1-4): DVKVTQSSRYLVKRTGEKVFLECVQDMDHENMFWYRQDPGLGLRLIYFSYDVKMKEKGDIPEGYSVSREKKERFSLILESASTNQTSMYLCASSFWENEKLFFGSGTQLSVL.

The DNA for the CDR3 is TGTGCCAGCAGTGAACAGGGACTAGCGGGACCAGATACGCAGTATTTT. Translation gives CASSEQGLAGPDTQYF. The chain links TRBV6-1 to TRBJ2-3; 13 nucleotides agree with TRBD2. V was clipped by 2 bases and J by 4 bases; unmatched bases: 3. From germline, CDR1 is MNHNS and CDR2 SASEGT. The CDR3 consists of 16 residues.

This chain joins TRBV2 and TRBJ1-2, with TRBD1 as a possible D gene (5 bases). Germline V lookup: CDR1 SNHLY, CDR2 FYNNEI. This CDR3 has 15 residues. Deletions cut 2 bases from V and 8 bases from J, with 18 bases between. In nucleotides, the CDR3 is TGTGCCAGCAGTGAAATTGGTTTGGCAGGGCGCGGCTACACCTTC. Its protein is CASSEIGLAGRGYTF.

V and J are TRBV7-9 and TRBJ1-3, with a possible D match to TRBD1 (5 bases). Between the trimmed V and J ends, which lost 1 base and 2 bases, there was a span of 9 bases. Per the germline V gene, CDR1 is SEHNR and CDR2 is FQNEAQ (reference sequence). The CDR3 covers 15 residues. The CDR3 DNA reads TGTGCCAGCAGCTTAGTCGGGGGAGCTGGAAACACCATATATTTT. Its translation: CASSLVGGAGNTIYF.

The V call is TRBV5-1, the J call TRBJ2-3; a weak D match, TRBD1 (7 bases). The CDR3 extends over 17 amino acids. V lost 5 bases to trimming and J lost 4 bases, with 23 bases between them. Germline loops: CDR1 SGHRS, CDR2 YFSETQ. For the CDR3, the DNA is TGCGCCAGCAGGGGATTAGTTAGACAGGGAGGAGCAGATACGCAGTATTTT. Translating it yields CASRGLVRQGGADTQYF. The whole variable domain, remainder taken from reference TRBV5-1 and TRBJ2-3, is KAGVTQTPRYLIKTRGQQVTLSCSPISGHRSVSWYQQTPGQGLQFLFEYFSETQRNKGNFPGRFSGRQFSNSRSEMNVSTLELGDSALYLCASRGLVRQGGADTQYFGPGTRLTVL.

The chain recombines TRBV7-9 with TRBJ2-1; 9 bases match TRBD2. The CDR3 totals 16 residues. J was trimmed by 5 bases and V by 6 bases; bases with no gene match: 11. Germline CDR1 reads SEHNR; CDR2 reads FQNEAQ (reference sequence). The CDR3 here is CASSPILAGAHNEQFF. Written as DNA, the CDR3 is TGTGCCAGCAGTCCCATATTAGCGGGAGCACACAATGAGCAGTTCTTC. The variable domain in full, with the rest retrieved from reference TRBV7-9 and TRBJ2-1, is DTGVSQNPRHKITKRGQNVTFRCDPISEHNRLYWYRQTLGQGPEFLTYFQNEAQLEKSRLLSDRFSAERPKGSFSTLEIQRTEQGDSAMYLCASSPILAGAHNEQFFGPGTRLTVL.

The V and J genes are TRBV29-1 and TRBJ2-1, with a tentative D call TRBD2 (5 bases). This CDR3 region has 11 residues. V lost 4 bases to trimming and J lost 10 bases, with 11 bases between them. The V gene's germline CDR1 is SQVTM and CDR2 ANQGSEA. The CDR3 is CSVGTLGEQFF. The DNA for the CDR3 is TGCAGCGTTGGGACTCTTGGAGAGCAGTTCTTC.

The rearrangement joins TRBV4-2 to TRBJ2-3; D is possibly TRBD2 (7 bases). The V end lost 5 bases, the J end lost 0 bases, and 15 bases lay between the germline ends. Germline V lookup: CDR1 LGHNA, CDR2 YNFKEQ. The CDR3 extends over 16 amino acids. The CDR3, as DNA: TGTGCCAGCAGCTCCCGGAGGGGGGGAAGCACAGATACGCAGTATTTT. Translating it yields CASSSRRGGSTDTQYF.

The rearrangement links TRBV5-8 to TRBJ2-5, with D tentatively TRBD2 (6 bases). The CDR3 loop spans 13 amino acids. V lost 5 bases, J lost 4 bases, and 12 bases lay in between. Germline CDR1 is SGHTS and CDR2 is YDEGEE. The CDR3 reads CASRKGGVETQYF. The CDR3, as DNA: TGTGCCAGCAGAAAGGGCGGGGTAGAGACCCAGTACTTC.

The V gene is TRBV25-1, the J gene TRBJ2-3; 7 nucleotides line up with TRBD2. This CDR3 region has 16 residues. From germline, CDR1 is MGHDK and CDR2 SYGVNS. J lost 1 base, V lost 3 bases, and 7 bases had no gene match. The CDR3 protein is CASSDQAGFRTDTQYF. CDR3 bases: TGTGCCAGCAGTGATCAAGCGGGGTTTCGCACAGATACGCAGTATTTT.

The rearrangement joins TRBV5-6 to TRBJ2-1, with a weak D call TRBD1 (5 bases). In germline, CDR1 is SGHDT, CDR2 YYEEEE. Trimming shortened V by 3 bases and J by 0 bases, and 13 bases separated the two germline ends. The CDR3 consists of 16 residues. CDR3 DNA sequence: TGTGCCAGCAGCTGGTACAGGTCCAGCTCCTACAATGAGCAGTTCTTC. It encodes CASSWYRSSSYNEQFF.

V and J are TRBV5-1 and TRBJ2-7; no firm D call. The ends were cut back, 6 bases at V and 0 bases at J, with 10 bases in the middle. The CDR3 spans 13 residues. Germline V lookup: CDR1 SGHRS, CDR2 YFSETQ. CDR3 DNA: TGCGCCAGCATGAGGAGCGACTCCTACGAGCAGTACTTC. Translating it yields CASMRSDSYEQYF.

The rearrangement uses TRBV6-1 and TRBJ2-5, with 9 bases aligning to TRBD1. Germline CDR1 reads MNHNS; CDR2 reads SASEGT. V lost 6 bases, J lost 2 bases, and 7 bases stayed unmatched. This CDR3 comprises 15 residues. This chain's CDR3 is CASRGDRGAQETQYF. The CDR3 bases are TGTGCCAGCAGGGGAGACAGGGGGGCGCAAGAGACCCAGTACTTC.

The chain uses TRBV5-1 and TRBJ2-1; 7 nucleotides agree with TRBD1. V shed 3 bases and J 6 bases; nucleotides not matched to a gene: 3. This CDR3 has 13 amino acids. Germline CDR1 reads SGHRS; CDR2 reads YFSETQ. CDR3 protein: CASSSDRANEQFF. The CDR3 DNA reads as TGCGCCAGCAGCTCAGACAGGGCCAATGAGCAGTTCTTC.

The chain joins TRBV5-6 to TRBJ2-3; 7 positions agree with TRBD1. V shed 4 bases and J 4 bases; nucleotides not matched to a gene: 12. The length of the CDR3 is 16 residues. Germline V lookup: CDR1 SGHDT, CDR2 YYEEEE. The CDR3 spells CASSVLTGLGADTQYF. The CDR3 region has the DNA TGTGCCAGCAGCGTGTTGACAGGGCTCGGTGCAGATACGCAGTATTTT.

V usage is TRBV19 and J usage is TRBJ2-7, with 11 bases identical to TRBD2. Germline lookup yields CDR1 LNHDA and CDR2 SQIVND (reference sequence). V lost 5 bases to trimming and J lost 5 bases; unmatched junction nucleotides: 11. The CDR3 contains 16 residues. The CDR3 is CASSLVAGGTRDEQYF. CDR3 coding DNA: TGTGCCAGTAGTCTAGTAGCGGGAGGGACGCGCGACGAGCAGTACTTC. Using reference TRBV19 and TRBJ2-7 for the parts outside the CDR3, the full variable domain is DGGITQSPKYLFRKEGQNVTLSCEQNLNHDAMYWYRQDPGQGLRLIYYSQIVNDFQKGDIAEGYSVSREKKESFPLTVTSAQKNPTAFYLCASSLVAGGTRDEQYFGPGTRLTVT.

The chain has TRBV5-1 and TRBJ2-2; D perhaps matches TRBD2 (6 bases). Germline V gene lookup returns CDR1 SGHRS and CDR2 YFSETQ. Between the trimmed V and J ends, which lost 7 bases and 2 bases, there was a span of 18 bases. This CDR3 is 16 amino acids long. This CDR3 reads CASVPTSMGNTGELFF. In nucleotides, the CDR3 is TGCGCCAGCGTACCCACTAGCATGGGAAACACCGGGGAGCTGTTTTTT.

The V gene is TRBV19, the J gene TRBJ2-1; 8 positions agree with TRBD2. The V gene's germline CDR1 is LNHDA and CDR2 SQIVND (reference sequence). The junction had 6 bases not matched to a gene; V was cut back by 8 bases and J by 3 bases. The CDR3 extends over 14 amino acids. CDR3 loop: CASSERGSYNEQFF. For the CDR3, the DNA is TGTGCCAGTTCGGAGCGGGGGAGCTACAATGAGCAGTTCTTC.

The DNA for the CDR3 is TGCGCCAGCAGCTTGCCGAGATCTAGCGGGAGACGAGGCTGGGAGACCCAGTACTTC. This encodes CASSLPRSSGRRGWETQYF. The gene calls are TRBV5-1 and TRBJ2-5, with 10 positions matching TRBD2. The CDR3 consists of 19 residues. Germline loops: CDR1 SGHRS, CDR2 YFSETQ. J gave up 5 bases and V 1 base, and 17 bases lay outside the gene matches.

The chain recombines TRBV19 with TRBJ2-1; 11 bases align to TRBD2. In germline, CDR1 is LNHDA, CDR2 SQIVND (reference sequence). V was pared by 3 bases and J by 4 bases, with 5 bases of the junction left unmatched. This CDR3 comprises 16 residues. CDR3 residues: CASSMSGTSGYNEQFF. The CDR3 DNA sequence: TGTGCCAGTAGTATGAGTGGGACTAGCGGATACAATGAGCAGTTCTTC.

V is TRBV18 and J is TRBJ1-3; tentative D call: TRBD1 (5 bases). The V end was cut by 3 bases, the J end by 10 bases, with 19 bases between. The germline CDR1 and CDR2 sequences are KGHSH and LQKENI. This CDR3 spans 15 amino acids. The CDR3 coding sequence is TGTGCCAGCTCACCGTTGGACACGGCTGGGGGGACCATATATTTT. Protein: CASSPLDTAGGTIYF.

The V and J genes are TRBV6-5 and TRBJ2-1; 8 nucleotides line up with TRBD2. With 2 bases clipped from V and 6 bases from J, the junction kept 6 bases outside the gene matches. Germline V gene lookup returns CDR1 MNHEY and CDR2 SVGAGI. This CDR3 is built from 15 residues. The CDR3 loop reads CASSYTGGLGNEQFF. In nucleotides, the CDR3 is TGTGCCAGCAGTTACACGGGAGGGTTGGGCAATGAGCAGTTCTTC.